This T cell receptor (beta chain) emerged from a study of human thymus T cells. Profiling relied on immunoSEQ multiplex PCR, and the TCRdb table lists in-frame clones only, not all of them. The table lists 70,000 to 75,000 clones, roughly 95% of them singletons. Resected material from corrective heart surgery provided the thymus tissue analysed. Having corrective surgery for congenital heart defects, healthy Finnish infants were the ones who donated. Germline V CDR1 and CDR2: MDHEN, SYDVKM. CDR3 length: 13 amino acids. Trimming pared 4 bases from V and 1 base from J, leaving 7 bases between. As for this clone: What it binds is unknown.

Study results and caveats: Unrelated individuals were reported by related research to share highly overlapping thymic repertoires.

V usage is TRBV28 and J usage is TRBJ1-1; TRBD1 might be the D (5 bases). Sequencing was done on a sample of thymus tissue. The sequence was obtained from a girl under three years old with a congenital heart defect but otherwise immunologically healthy. In DNA form, the CDR3 reads TGTGCCAGCAGTTGGGGACCGAACACTGAAGCTTTCTTT. Translating gives CASSWGPNTEAFF.